This T cell receptor beta chain is from a study of blood T cells in healthy people across ages (dated by TCRdb to the mid-2010s). Turning to the overall study: In model experiments, template switching captured about one uniquely barcoded TCR beta cDNA molecule for every two T cells. For two donors (one aged 18 to 29 and one aged 80 or older), the study analyzed two additional independent replicas of 1 million unique cDNA reads from the same blood draw. The study measured age-related changes in TCR beta repertoire diversity using deep sequencing normalized with unique cDNA molecular identifiers. Donors were grouped into four age groups: young (average approximately 15 years), middle-aged (less than 40), aged (around 56) and long-lived (approximately 82). To avoid experimental bias, donors of different ages were distributed randomly across sequencing lanes. General conclusions and limits of the study: Compared with the aged group, the long-lived group had more naive CD4+ T cells, fewer expanded clones and increased TCR diversity, a pattern suggesting age selection. Bulk unsorted PBMC profiling prevented conclusive comparison of naive and antigen-experienced compartments. There was a strong correlation between observed TCR beta diversity and the percentage of naive T cells measured by flow cytometry. Because the CMV infection status of the donors was unknown, age-related changes in expanded clonotypes may potentially have been confounded. Estimates of total diversity based on one million sequenced T cells were regarded as lower bounds and as underestimates. Observed TCR beta diversity per million T cells fell roughly linearly with age, and a significant reduction was already apparent by age about 43.

The germline V gene (reference sequence) provides CDR1 MNHNY and CDR2 SVGAGI. V has 2 bases trimmed and J has 4 bases trimmed; junction bases matching no gene number 4. From its cysteine to its phenylalanine, the CDR3 spans 15 amino acids. The CDR3 DNA has 45 bases and is translated from base 1. The library came from 5' RACE. For sequencing, an Illumina HiSeq 2500 was employed. A second roughly 6 to 11 cycle PCR used a sample-barcoded 5' primer and a J-beta primer mix. Each TCR beta cDNA molecule received a unique molecular identifier from a template-switch 5' adaptor carrying 12 random nucleotides. Each sample yielded at least 2.5 million CDR3-containing paired-end reads. The Mint cDNA synthesis kit, primed by a TRBC-specific oligonucleotide, was used to synthesize first-strand cDNA from all RNA. Following uracil-DNA glycosylase treatment, all cDNA underwent a first 18-cycle PCR with the universal primers M1SS and BC2_uni_R. Regarding the original processing steps: Each sample was normalized by randomly selecting 1 million high-quality reads, each carrying a distinct molecular identifier. Reads with shared molecular identifiers were discarded instead of being binned into consensus sequences. MiTCR, run with a Q25 quality threshold and the strictest error-elimination algorithm, handled CDR3 identification, clonotype clustering and error correction. A nonparametric unseen species model with Euler transformation was used to estimate lower-bound total TCR beta diversity. TCRdb trimmed public reads at Q25 via fastp, called clones via MiXCR and kept in-frame beta chains. Rows are combined by CDR3 protein, so each entry shows the most common genes and DNA. Clone size and V and J calls follow TCRdb, not the original study. Across this sample there are around 1.5 million distinct CDR3 sequences, with approximately 59% seen only once. Roughly 6.3% of the sample comes from the top ten.

Donors were around 37 systemically healthy Caucasian individuals from Russia aged roughly 6 to 100 years. Around 9.8 milliliters of peripheral blood were collected from each donor into EDTA-treated Vacutainer tubes. Ficoll-Paque density-gradient centrifugation was used to isolate PBMCs, with at least 6 million per sample. Trizol reagent was used to extract total RNA from PBMCs, with at least 5.5 micrograms per sample. For every donor, flow cytometry on a PBMC aliquot measured the percentage of naive CD45RAhigh/CD27high T cells. A remark on this clonotype: Its antigen is still unknown. No per-base quality is available; no much larger clone lies one base away.

Sequenced sample: blood. This receptor chain uses TRBV6-6 and TRBJ1-5, and TRBD1 matches 8 of the central bases. The clonotype originates from a young man in good health. The DNA is as follows: TGTGCCAGCAGTTACCAGGACAGGGAGAATCAGCCCCAGCATTTT. It translates as CASSYQDRENQPQHF.